A single sample gave rise to the 5 T cell receptor beta chains below, sequenced in a study of CD8+ T cells in alopecia areata. TCR sequencing used cDNA made by reverse transcription of extracted RNA. Sequencing used immunoSEQ multiplex PCR; TCRdb keeps in-frame clones, though not all of them. Counted here are around 180,000 clones, under 80% occurring once; the ten biggest clones make up approximately 1.4%. As to treatment: oral pan-JAK inhibitor, 5-10 mg twice daily. The source was CD4+ T cells sorted from blood, collected around week 50, from a patient treated with tofacitinib. The receptors here all came from a human donor with alopecia areata.

The chain uses TRBV30 and TRBJ2-1; D ambiguous. V was cut by 4 bases and J by 2 bases, with 9 bases left in between. The CDR3 spans 13 residues. Germline CDR1 is GTSNPN and CDR2 is SVGIG (reference sequence). The DNA for the CDR3 is TGTGCCTGGAATAGGTTAACCTACAATGAGCAGTTCTTC. As protein: CAWNRLTYNEQFF.

The chain uses TRBV7-8 and TRBJ1-6; a possible D gene is TRBD1 (5 bases). V shed 11 bases and J shed 9 bases, with 8 bases lying between them. This CDR3 is built from 10 residues. Germline lookup yields CDR1 SGHVS and CDR2 FQNEAQ. The CDR3 DNA follows: TGTGCCGCGAGGGGTTCACCCCTCCACTTT. Amino acid sequence: CAARGSPLHF.

The chain joins TRBV27 to TRBJ1-2; no definite D call. Germline assignment: CDR1 MNHEY and CDR2 SMNVEV (reference sequence). CDR3 length: 14 residues. V shed 0 bases and J shed 5 bases, with 10 bases lying between them. Written as DNA, the CDR3 is TGTGCCAGCAGTTTATCACGGGGAGAATATGGCTACACCTTC. Translating gives CASSLSRGEYGYTF.

The chain is built from TRBV6-6 and TRBJ1-5, with TRBD1 identical over 11 bases. The CDR3 sequence is 15 residues long. V lost 2 bases, J lost 5 bases, and 2 bases stayed unmatched. Germline lookup yields CDR1 MNHNY and CDR2 SVGAGI (reference sequence). The chain's CDR3 is CASSYLGQGDQPQHF. The DNA of the CDR3 is TGTGCCAGCAGTTACCTGGGACAGGGGGATCAGCCCCAGCATTTT.

This clone was seen once. This chain joins TRBV7-2 and TRBJ2-2; 8 positions agree with TRBD1. The CDR3 is 14 residues long. The V segment lost 5 bases and the J segment 6 bases; nucleotides outside the gene matches: 5. Per germline, CDR1 SGHTA and CDR2 FQGNSA. CDR3 sequence (DNA): TGTGCCAGCAGCCCGCGGACAGGGTCCGGGGAGCTGTTTTTT. This gives the protein CASSPRTGSGELFF.